This T cell receptor (beta chain) was identified in a study of T cells in Graves' hyperthyroidism and ophthalmopathy. Whole-study results and caveats: Ophthalmopathy and stable hyperthyroidism were told apart by a 13 V-J model. Researchers found most expanded thyroid clonotypes above 0.001 in blood as well.

Recently diagnosed hyperthyroidism of less than 2 months' duration affected patients aged 18 to 65. PBMCs came from over 8.5 ml fresh peripheral blood. The CDR3 loop spans 13 amino acids. Trimming cost V 2 bases and J 12 bases, with 14 bases left between them. The germline CDR1 and CDR2 sequences are SNHLY and FYNNEI. RNA transcripts served as the template for amplifying TCR beta CDR3 regions. A set of HTBI primers served as the primers for a first-round RT-PCR of the TCR CDR3. A single record per CDR3 protein comes from TCRdb applying MiXCR to the multiplex PCR reads. The sample yields around 260,000 distinct CDR3 sequences, less than 30% seen once. This clonotype occurred many times. Its antigen is not identified.

What was sequenced was blood. The chain combines TRBV2 with TRBJ2-4; D not resolved. This TCR came from a man between 40 and 49 years old with Graves' hyperthyroidism that later progressed to Graves' ophthalmopathy. CDR3 bases: TGTGCCAGCAGTGAAAATGACAACCTCGCTCAGTACTTC. The encoded protein is CASSENDNLAQYF.